This T cell receptor beta chain appears in the sequencing data of a study of T cell responses to AZD1222 COVID-19 vaccine. Study-wide points: Rises in breadth and depth of Spike-specific TCRs came after two AZD1222 doses.

The table came from immunoSEQ multiplex PCR; TCRdb's copy has only in-frame clones and leaves some out. The sample shows over 110,000 clones, around 91% of them seen only once. Germline V lookup: CDR1 MNHEY, CDR2 SMNVEV (reference sequence). The CDR3 sequence is 19 residues long. The J segment lost 7 bases and the V segment lost 3 bases, leaving 12 bases of the junction unmatched. A note on this clone: Its antigen is not known.

This sequence joins TRBV27 and TRBJ2-1, with TRBD2 matching over 16 bases. The material sequenced was peripheral blood, taken 28 days after the second AZD1222 dose. The clonotype was recovered from an adult who received the AZD1222 COVID-19 vaccine. CDR3 nucleotides: TGTGCCAGCAGTTTTTCCGGGACTAGCGGGGGGGTCTTAAAAAATGAGCAGTTCTTC. This sequence encodes CASSFSGTSGGVLKNEQFF.